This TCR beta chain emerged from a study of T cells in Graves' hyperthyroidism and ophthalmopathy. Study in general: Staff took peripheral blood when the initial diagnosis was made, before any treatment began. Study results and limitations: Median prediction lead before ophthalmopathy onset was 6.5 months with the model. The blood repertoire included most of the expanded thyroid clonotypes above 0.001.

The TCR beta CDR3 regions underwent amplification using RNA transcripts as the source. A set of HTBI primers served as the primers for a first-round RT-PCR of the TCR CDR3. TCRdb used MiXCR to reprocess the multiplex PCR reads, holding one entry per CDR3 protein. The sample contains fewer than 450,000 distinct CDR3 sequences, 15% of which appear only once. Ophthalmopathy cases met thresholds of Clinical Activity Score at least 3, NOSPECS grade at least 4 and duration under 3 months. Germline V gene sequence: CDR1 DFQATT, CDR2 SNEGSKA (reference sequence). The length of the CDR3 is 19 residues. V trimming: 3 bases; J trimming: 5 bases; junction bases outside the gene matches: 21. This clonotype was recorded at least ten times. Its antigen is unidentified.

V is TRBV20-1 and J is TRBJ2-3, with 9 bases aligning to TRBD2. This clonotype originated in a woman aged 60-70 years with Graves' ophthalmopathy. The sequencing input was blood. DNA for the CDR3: TGCAGTGCTAGGCCCCCTACCAATGGCGGGAGGGCGGGGGGAGATACGCAGTATTTT. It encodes CSARPPTNGGRAGGDTQYF.